A single sample is the source of the 30 T cell receptor beta chains below, sequenced in a study of Ad26.COV2.S vaccination and SARS-CoV-2 variants. Generated by immunoSEQ multiplex PCR, the TCRdb table keeps only in-frame clones and is missing some. Of 150,000 to 200,000 clones listed, roughly nine tenths were seen once; the top ten hold more than 4.5%. The source was peripheral blood, collected after recovery from COVID-19. These receptors were collected from a human donor who had recovered from COVID-19.

The rearrangement uses TRBV4-1 and TRBJ2-7; D ambiguous. The CDR3 loop spans 12 amino acids. V lost 0 bases and J lost 3, with 3 bases in between. Germline-derived CDR1 and CDR2 are MGHRA and YSYEKL. As DNA, the CDR3 is TGCGCCAGCAGCCAAGATAACTACGAGCAGTACTTC. Encoded protein: CASSQDNYEQYF.

V gene TRBV1 combines with J gene TRBJ2-2; TRBD2, the table's D call, was not compared with the DNA. TRBV1 constitutes a pseudogene. The CDR3 is 18 residues long. Here the CDR3 DNA reads TGCACCAGCCGACTCCTTAGACTAGCGGAATCGAACACCGGGGAGCTGTTTTTT. This gives the protein CTSRLLRLAESNTGELFF.

The rearrangement uses TRBV7-2 and TRBJ2-7; TRBD2 matches 9 bases. Germline CDR1 reads SGHTA; CDR2 reads FQGNSA. V gave up 4 bases and J gave up 3 bases; unmatched junction bases: 7. CDR3 size: 15 residues. CDR3 bases: TGTGCCAGCAGCTCCGGGCGGGGGGGCCTCTACGAGCAGTACTTC. This gives the protein CASSSGRGGLYEQYF.

CDR3 region: CASSPLGGSGNTIYF. In DNA, the CDR3 is TGTGCCAGCTCACCATTGGGGGGCTCTGGAAACACCATATATTTT. The V gene is TRBV18, the J gene TRBJ1-3; possibly TRBD1 for D (5 bases). Trimming stripped 2 bases from V and 0 bases from J, with 8 bases between. The CDR3 runs 15 residues. The V gene's germline CDR1 is KGHSH and CDR2 LQKENI.

DNA of the CDR3: TGTGCCAGCAGCGTACGGAGCAGGACTAATGAAAAACTGTTTTTT. Translating gives CASSVRSRTNEKLFF. The V and J genes are TRBV11-2 and TRBJ1-4; D is ambiguous. This CDR3 contains 15 residues. V was shortened by 5 bases and J by 2 bases, with 12 bases between the two germline ends. Germline loops: CDR1 SGHAT, CDR2 FQNNGV. Supplemented by reference TRBV11-2 and TRBJ1-4, the full variable domain reads EAGVAQSPRYKIIEKRQSVAFWCNPISGHATLYWYQQILGQGPKLLIQFQNNGVVDDSQLPKDRFSAERLKGVDSTLKIQPAKLEDSAVYLCASSVRSRTNEKLFFGSGTQLSVL.

V gene TRBV5-1 combines with J gene TRBJ1-2; the D is unclear. The CDR3 spans 14 residues. Germline V lookup: CDR1 SGHRS, CDR2 YFSETQ. Trimming stripped 3 bases from V and 0 bases from J, with 9 bases between. CDR3 loop: CASSWDAANYGYTF. The DNA for the CDR3 is TGCGCCAGCAGCTGGGATGCAGCTAACTATGGCTACACCTTC.

The rearrangement links TRBV9 to TRBJ2-6; D is ambiguous. Trimming removed 4 bases from V and 0 bases from J, with 5 bases in between. Germline V gives CDR1 SGDLS, CDR2 YYNGEE. This CDR3 spans 14 amino acids. The DNA of the CDR3 is TGTGCCAGCAGCAGGAACTCTGGGGCCAACGTCCTGACTTTC. Protein: CASSRNSGANVLTF.

J is TRBJ2-7 and V is TRBV7-9, with 11 bases that match TRBD1. Germline V gives CDR1 SEHNR, CDR2 FQNEAQ (reference sequence). J lost 6 bases, V lost 2 bases, and 6 bases had no gene match. The CDR3 runs to 15 residues. CDR3 sequence: CASSLSRDRGGEQYF. The CDR3 DNA reads as TGTGCCAGCAGCTTATCACGGGACAGGGGGGGCGAGCAGTACTTC.

Of note for this clone: Other DNA sequences in this sample translate to the same CDR3. V usage is TRBV2 and J usage is TRBJ1-2; 8 bases agree with TRBD1. From germline, CDR1 is SNHLY and CDR2 FYNNEI. The CDR3 is made up of 13 amino acids. After removal of 4 bases from V and 7 bases from J, the junction contained 5 bases not matched to a gene. The CDR3 nucleotides read TGTGCCAGCAGTGGGCAGGGGGCCGGTGGCTACACCTTC. It translates to CASSGQGAGGYTF.

The rearrangement uses TRBV4-1 and TRBJ2-3; possibly TRBD1 for D (6 bases). V was cut by 2 bases and J by 8 bases, with 8 bases left in between. Germline assignment: CDR1 MGHRA and CDR2 YSYEKL. This CDR3 has 12 residues. The CDR3: CASSQSRGTQYF. CDR3 bases: TGCGCCAGCAGCCAATCCAGGGGTACGCAGTATTTT.

The rearrangement links TRBV5-4 to TRBJ2-1; 9 bases map to TRBD2. The V gene end was trimmed by 2 bases and the J gene end by 7 bases; junction bases not matched to a gene: 7. Per germline, CDR1 SGHNT and CDR2 YYREEE (reference sequence). The length of the CDR3 is 15 residues. The CDR3 DNA follows: TGTGCCAGCAGCTTCTTTAGCGGGAGTACAAATGAGCAGTTCTTC. This gives the protein CASSFFSGSTNEQFF.

This clone has just one count. Because the CDR3's place on the DNA is in doubt, the DNA is left out and the CDR3 is given as listed by TCRdb. The rearrangement links TRBV19 to TRBJ2-7; TRBD2, the table's D call, was not compared with the DNA. Germline CDR1 is LNHDA and CDR2 is SQIVND (reference sequence). The CDR3 is 16 residues long, counting both termini. The CDR3 here is CASTSGLAGKNYEQYF.

The V gene is TRBV19, the J gene TRBJ2-7; 7 nucleotides align to TRBD1. The germline gives CDR1 LNHDA, CDR2 SQIVND (reference sequence). The V segment lost 5 bases and the J segment 2 bases; nucleotides outside the gene matches: 3. CDR3 size: 13 residues. The CDR3 DNA is TGTGCCAGTAGTTTACAGGGGACCTACGAGCAGTACTTC. Amino acid sequence: CASSLQGTYEQYF.

V gene TRBV4-1 combines with J gene TRBJ1-1; maybe TRBD1 (6 bases). The ends were cut back, 4 bases at V and 0 bases at J, with 18 bases in the middle. Looked up from germline, CDR1 is MGHRA and CDR2 is YSYEKL. The CDR3 contains 17 residues. CDR3 DNA sequence: TGCGCCAGCAGCCGCTTCACAGGGATCCCTTTGAACACTGAAGCTTTCTTT. This translates into CASSRFTGIPLNTEAFF.

The J gene is TRBJ2-1, the V gene TRBV19, with D perhaps TRBD1 or TRBD2 (5 bases each). The V gene's germline CDR1 is LNHDA and CDR2 SQIVND (reference sequence). V lost 3 bases to trimming and J lost 8 bases, with 11 bases between them. The CDR3 consists of 13 residues. CDR3 residues: CASSMGLGDEQFF. CDR3 coding DNA: TGTGCCAGTAGTATGGGCCTGGGGGATGAGCAGTTCTTC.

About this clone itself: This sample includes further DNA sequences coding for the same CDR3. This chain uses TRBV30 with TRBJ1-5, with a tentative D call TRBD1 (5 bases). The CDR3 consists of 13 residues. The ends were cut back, 2 bases at V and 4 bases at J, with 9 bases in the middle. CDR1 GTSNPN and CDR2 SVGIG come from the germline V gene (reference sequence). The CDR3 DNA reads as TGTGCCTGGAGTACCAGGGAAAATCAGCCCCAGCATTTT. Translation: CAWSTRENQPQHF. The entire variable domain, with the rest obtained from reference TRBV30 and TRBJ1-5, is as follows: SQTIHQWPATLVQPVGSPLSLECTVEGTSNPNLYWYRQAAGRGLQLLFYSVGIGQISSEVPQNLSASRPQDRQFILSSKKLLLSDSGFYLCAWSTRENQPQHFGDGTRLSIL.

V gene TRBV27 combines with J gene TRBJ2-1, with 8 bases identical to TRBD2. This CDR3 comprises 15 residues. Trimming cost V 6 bases and J 4 bases; bases outside gene matches: 8. Germline values: CDR1 MNHEY, CDR2 SMNVEV (reference sequence). The CDR3 loop reads CASRTGGARYNEQFF. In DNA form, the CDR3 reads TGTGCCAGCAGGACCGGGGGGGCCAGGTACAATGAGCAGTTCTTC.

This chain connects TRBV10-3 to TRBJ2-1; 7 bases fit TRBD2. The germline gives CDR1 ENHRY, CDR2 SYGVKD. With 7 bases clipped from V and 0 bases from J, the junction kept 9 bases outside the gene matches. CDR3 size: 16 residues. CDR3: CAINERGGSSYNEQFF. In DNA, the CDR3 is TGTGCCATCAATGAACGTGGCGGGAGCTCCTACAATGAGCAGTTCTTC.

V and J are TRBV19 and TRBJ2-6; no firm D call. CDR3 length equals 12 residues. V lost 11 bases, J lost 2 bases, and 7 bases lay in between. The germline CDR1 and CDR2 sequences are LNHDA and SQIVND (reference sequence). The CDR3 sequence: CAVSTGANVLTF. The CDR3 DNA follows: TGTGCCGTTAGTACTGGGGCCAACGTCCTGACTTTC.

The chain is built from TRBV19 and TRBJ1-5; 8 bases align to TRBD1. With V trimmed by 3 bases and J by 5 bases, 9 bases remained unmatched. Germline-derived CDR1 and CDR2 are LNHDA and SQIVND (reference sequence). CDR3 length: 16 residues. The CDR3 coding sequence is TGTGCCAGTAGTATCCTTTTTTTGACAGGGGATCAGCCCCAGCATTTT. It translates to CASSILFLTGDQPQHF.

The chain couples TRBV7-2 to TRBJ1-4; the match to TRBD1 covers 8 bases. V was pared by 2 bases and J by 10 bases, with 6 bases of the junction left unmatched. CDR3 length equals 14 residues. The germline CDR1 and CDR2 sequences are SGHTA and FQGNSA. CDR3 in amino acids: CASSLQGQGRKLFF. As DNA, the CDR3 is TGTGCCAGCAGCTTACAAGGACAGGGTAGAAAACTGTTTTTT. Filled out from reference TRBV7-2 and TRBJ1-4, the complete variable domain reads GAGVSQSPSNKVTEKGKDVELRCDPISGHTALYWYRQSLGQGLEFLIYFQGNSAPDKSGLPSDRFSAERTGGSVSTLTIQRTQQEDSAVYLCASSLQGQGRKLFFGSGTQLSVL.

Of note for this clone: The sample has other DNA sequences that encode this CDR3 too. The J gene is TRBJ1-2, the V gene TRBV19; 8 bases are a match to TRBD1. The V gene's germline CDR1 is LNHDA and CDR2 SQIVND (reference sequence). The length of the CDR3 is 14 residues. With 3 bases clipped from V and 2 bases from J, the junction kept 2 bases outside the gene matches. The CDR3 loop reads CASSIGTGNYGYTF. The CDR3 nucleotides are TGTGCCAGTAGTATCGGGACAGGCAACTATGGCTACACCTTC.

The chain couples TRBV19 to TRBJ1-1; D is perhaps TRBD1 (5 bases). Between the trimmed V and J ends, which lost 5 bases and 1 base, there was a span of 11 bases. CDR3 size: 14 residues. The germline gives CDR1 LNHDA, CDR2 SQIVND (reference sequence). The CDR3 spells CASSPLTENTEAFF. The CDR3 DNA follows: TGTGCCAGTAGTCCTTTGACAGAGAACACTGAAGCTTTCTTT.

V and J are TRBV7-9 and TRBJ2-3; TRBD2 agrees at 14 bases. The junction had 4 bases not matched to a gene; V was cut back by 4 bases and J by 4 bases. The length of the CDR3 is 16 residues. Per the germline V gene, CDR1 is SEHNR and CDR2 is FQNEAQ (reference sequence). CDR3 in DNA: TGTGCCAGCAGCTCGGGACTAGCGGGAGCCCCAGATACGCAGTATTTT. This sequence encodes CASSSGLAGAPDTQYF.

The V call is TRBV27, the J call TRBJ2-7; D possibly corresponds to TRBD1 (6 bases). Trimming shortened V by 2 bases and J by 7 bases, and 21 bases separated the two germline ends. The CDR3 has 16 amino acids. The germline V gene has CDR1 MNHEY and CDR2 SMNVEV (reference sequence). CDR3 sequence: CASSLLLGDILWEQYF. The CDR3 nucleotides read TGTGCCAGCAGTTTACTTTTGGGGGACATTCTTTGGGAGCAGTACTTC.

Written as DNA, the CDR3 is TGTGCCACCTGGGGGGGGTCGGGCGAGCAGTACTTC. It is translated as CATWGGSGEQYF. V and J are TRBV2 and TRBJ2-7; 7 nucleotides match TRBD2. Germline V gene data show CDR1 as SNHLY and CDR2 as FYNNEI. CDR3 size: 12 residues. With 10 bases clipped from V and 6 bases from J, the junction kept 9 bases outside the gene matches.

The gene calls are TRBV5-1 and TRBJ1-6; D is uncertain. From germline, CDR1 is SGHRS and CDR2 YFSETQ. There are 14 residues in the CDR3. V was trimmed by 0 bases and J by 6 bases, leaving 7 bases between them. The chain's CDR3 is CASSLAGSNSPLHF. CDR3 nucleotide sequence: TGCGCCAGCAGCTTGGCGGGCTCTAATTCACCCCTCCACTTT.

This chain links TRBV4-2 with TRBJ2-5; D is tentatively TRBD1 or TRBD2 (6 bases each). CDR1 and CDR2 from the germline V gene are LGHNA and YNFKEQ. V gave up 4 bases and J gave up 5 bases, with 17 bases separating them. CDR3 length: 15 amino acids. The CDR3 region is CASSPPGGGAETQYF. CDR3 sequence (DNA): TGTGCCAGCAGCCCGCCTGGAGGGGGAGCGGAGACCCAGTACTTC.

The DNA of the CDR3 is TGTGCCAGCAGTCTCTCCAGGGCCACGAACTACGAGCAGTACTTC. The encoded protein is CASSLSRATNYEQYF. The chain couples TRBV5-4 to TRBJ2-7, with a tentative D call TRBD1 (5 bases). There are 15 residues in the CDR3. Trimming stripped 5 bases from V and 3 bases from J, with 18 bases between. Germline lookup yields CDR1 SGHNT and CDR2 YYREEE (reference sequence).

The CDR3, as DNA: TGTGCCAGCAGCTGGCTTGAGCAGCCCCAGCATTTT. This translates into CASSWLEQPQHF. The chain couples TRBV7-8 to TRBJ1-5; D call uncertain. With 4 bases removed from V and 7 bases from J, the gap between germline ends came to 8 bases. Per germline, CDR1 SGHVS and CDR2 FQNEAQ. The CDR3 length is 12 residues. The full variable domain, rest sourced from reference TRBV7-8 and TRBJ1-5, is GAGVSQSPRYKVAKRGQDVALRCDPISGHVSLFWYQQALGQGPEFLTYFQNEAQLDKSGLPSDRFFAERPEGSVSTLKIQRTQQEDSAVYLCASSWLEQPQHFGDGTRLSIL.